These 16 T cell receptor beta chains came from one sample sequenced in a study of blood T cell repertoires in COVID-19 (dated by TCRdb to 2020 to 2022). The library came from the immunoSEQ multiplex PCR assay. Imported from immuneACCESS, the table was reduced by TCRdb to in-frame sequences with V and J called. These copies leave out some clones; in studies compared against another copy, an unresolved V gene accounts for under half, and the cause of the remainder is not known. The sample records more than 95,000 clones, 70% to 90% of which are singletons. Together, the top ten hold under 15% of the sample. The specimen was peripheral blood. These receptor sequences come from an older woman in a cohort sampled during active or convalescent COVID-19.

The rearrangement links TRBV4-1 to TRBJ2-7; tentative D call: TRBD2 (5 bases). Germline CDR1 reads MGHRA; CDR2 reads YSYEKL. The V end was cut by 0 bases, the J end by 0 bases, with 12 bases between. This CDR3 is 16 amino acids long. CDR3 region: CASSQDLFGVSYEQYF. CDR3 DNA: TGCGCCAGCAGCCAAGACCTTTTCGGGGTCTCCTACGAGCAGTACTTC.

This chain uses TRBV9 with TRBJ1-1; TRBD1 matches 7 bases. From germline, CDR1 is SGDLS and CDR2 YYNGEE. The J segment lost 5 bases and the V segment lost 0 bases, leaving 7 bases of the junction unmatched. The CDR3 length is 15 residues. DNA of the CDR3: TGTGCCAGCAGCGTAGATCCCGCAGGGGGGACTGAAGCTTTCTTT. Its translation: CASSVDPAGGTEAFF.

This clone appeared a single time. The rearrangement links TRBV15 to TRBJ2-1; TRBD1 agrees at 9 bases. The V gene's germline CDR1 is LNHNV and CDR2 YYDKDF (reference sequence). Trimming took 4 bases from V and 1 from J; bases not matched to a gene: 11. The CDR3 contains 18 residues. CDR3 in DNA: TGTGCCACCAGCACTTCCGGGACAGGGCCGAGGTCCTACAATGAGCAGTTCTTC. The encoded protein is CATSTSGTGPRSYNEQFF.

In this sample, this clone turned up many times. The chain employs TRBV30 and TRBJ1-6; 9 bases are shared with TRBD1. The CDR3 is 14 residues long. Losses at the gene ends were 5 bases for V and 9 bases for J; bases not matched to a gene: 8. In germline, CDR1 is GTSNPN, CDR2 SVGIG (reference sequence). The CDR3 spells CAWGAGTGTSPLHF. Here the CDR3 DNA reads TGTGCCTGGGGTGCCGGGACAGGGACTTCACCCCTCCACTTT.

The chain employs TRBV5-1 and TRBJ1-1; 8 nucleotides agree with TRBD1. CDR3 length: 11 residues. The V gene's germline CDR1 is SGHRS and CDR2 YFSETQ. The J segment lost 10 bases and the V segment lost 3 bases, leaving 2 bases of the junction unmatched. Here the CDR3 reads CASSSTGGAFF. The CDR3 DNA sequence: TGCGCCAGCAGCTCTACAGGGGGAGCTTTCTTT.

The CDR3 here is CATRWGGPGELFF. The CDR3 DNA reads TGTGCCACCCGATGGGGGGGCCCCGGGGAGCTGTTTTTT. This sequence joins TRBV2 and TRBJ2-2, with a possible D match to TRBD2 (7 bases). V was clipped by 10 bases and J by 6 bases, with 15 bases between them. The CDR3 consists of 13 residues. CDR1 and CDR2 from the germline V gene are SNHLY and FYNNEI.

The rearrangement joins TRBV18 to TRBJ1-4; the D gene is possibly TRBD1 (6 bases). CDR3 length: 18 amino acids. Trimming removed 0 bases from V and 5 bases from J, with 19 bases in between. Germline loops: CDR1 KGHSH, CDR2 LQKENI. The DNA for the CDR3 is TGTGCCAGCTCACCACCGAGATCAAGGGGGTACGGAAATGAAAAACTGTTTTTT. It encodes CASSPPRSRGYGNEKLFF. Filled out from reference TRBV18 and TRBJ1-4, the complete variable domain reads NAGVMQNPRHLVRRRGQEARLRCSPMKGHSHVYWYRQLPEEGLKFMVYLQKENIIDESGMPKERFSAEFPKEGPSILRIQQVVRGDSAAYFCASSPPRSRGYGNEKLFFGSGTQLSVL.

The chain has TRBV9 and TRBJ1-6; 9 bases align to TRBD1. J gave up 5 bases and V 5 bases, and 5 bases lay outside the gene matches. CDR3 length: 15 amino acids. CDR1 and CDR2 from the germline V gene are SGDLS and YYNGEE. CDR3 loop: CASRGTGSHNSPLHF. CDR3 bases: TGTGCCAGCAGGGGGACAGGGTCCCATAATTCACCCCTCCACTTT.

The V call is TRBV10-3, the J call TRBJ2-7, with 8 bases identical to TRBD1. V shed 3 bases, J shed 6 bases, and the junction held 7 bases outside the gene matches. Germline CDR1 ENHRY, CDR2 SYGVKD. This CDR3 comprises 14 residues. The CDR3 sequence: CAISDAGTGGEQYF. CDR3 coding DNA: TGTGCCATCAGTGATGCCGGGACAGGAGGCGAGCAGTACTTC.

This chain connects TRBV28 to TRBJ2-7; D is possibly TRBD2 (6 bases). CDR1 is MDHEN and CDR2 is SYDVKM in the germline V gene. This CDR3 has 15 amino acids. Trimming cost V 3 bases and J 5 bases, with 17 bases left between them. This CDR3 reads CASSFRPRSGDEQYF. CDR3 nucleotide sequence: TGTGCCAGCAGTTTCCGGCCGCGATCGGGGGACGAGCAGTACTTC.

This clone was detected once. This chain uses TRBV19 with TRBJ1-1; D not resolved. With 7 bases removed from V and 3 bases from J, the gap between germline ends came to 18 bases. The germline CDR1 and CDR2 sequences are LNHDA and SQIVND (reference sequence). The CDR3 totals 15 residues. CDR3 protein: CASTFRGRVHTEAFF. CDR3 coding DNA: TGTGCCAGTACCTTCCGGGGTCGGGTACACACTGAAGCTTTCTTT.

The genes are TRBV5-1 and TRBJ1-3, with 7 bases identical to TRBD1. The CDR3 contains 16 residues. With V trimmed by 1 base and J by 3 bases, 7 bases remained unmatched. CDR1 is SGHRS and CDR2 is YFSETQ in the germline V gene. This CDR3 reads CASSLTGAQYGNTIYF. CDR3 sequence (DNA): TGCGCCAGCAGCTTGACAGGGGCGCAGTATGGAAACACCATATATTTT.

This rearrangement joins TRBV5-1 to TRBJ1-2; maybe TRBD1 (6 bases). The V and J ends lost 0 bases and 6 bases respectively, with 15 bases between them. This CDR3 region has 15 residues. Germline lookup yields CDR1 SGHRS and CDR2 YFSETQ. DNA of the CDR3: TGCGCCAGCAGCTTGGACGCAGGGGAAGAGGATGGCTACACCTTC. Amino acids: CASSLDAGEEDGYTF.

The chain uses TRBV5-1 and TRBJ2-3, with TRBD1 as a possible D gene (5 bases). Germline assignment: CDR1 SGHRS and CDR2 YFSETQ. V was pared by 2 bases and J by 0 bases, with 13 bases between. The CDR3 has 16 amino acids. The CDR3 bases are TGCGCCAGCAGCTTCGACAGCCTATCCAGCACAGATACGCAGTATTTT. Protein sequence: CASSFDSLSSTDTQYF. The full variable domain, completed using reference TRBV5-1 and TRBJ2-3, is KAGVTQTPRYLIKTRGQQVTLSCSPISGHRSVSWYQQTPGQGLQFLFEYFSETQRNKGNFPGRFSGRQFSNSRSEMNVSTLELGDSALYLCASSFDSLSSTDTQYFGPGTRLTVL.

The chain joins TRBV10-3 to TRBJ1-3, with 7 bases that match TRBD1. The germline CDR1 and CDR2 sequences are ENHRY and SYGVKD. J was trimmed by 4 bases and V by 1 base; bases with no gene match: 4. The CDR3 totals 15 residues. DNA for the CDR3: TGTGCCATCAGTGAGTTCCCGGGACAGGGAAACACCATATATTTT. The encoded protein is CAISEFPGQGNTIYF.

Note on this clone: The junction departs from germline at one end; a sequencing error may be responsible. The rearrangement uses TRBV28 and TRBJ2-4; maybe TRBD1 (6 bases). CDR1 and CDR2 from the germline V gene are MDHEN and SYDVKM. The CDR3 has 15 amino acids. CDR3 nucleotides: TGTGCCAGCAGTGTGACAGGAATTGCCACAAACATTCAGTACTTC. This codes for CASSVTGIATNIQYF.